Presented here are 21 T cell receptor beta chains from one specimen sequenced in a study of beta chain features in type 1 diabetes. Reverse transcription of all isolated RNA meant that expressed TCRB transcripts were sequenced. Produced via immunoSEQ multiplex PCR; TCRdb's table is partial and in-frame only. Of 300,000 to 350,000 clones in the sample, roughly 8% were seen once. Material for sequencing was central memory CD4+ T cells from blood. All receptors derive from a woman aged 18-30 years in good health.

In DNA, the CDR3 is TGTGCTACCGGGACTAGGGGGTACAATGAGCAGTTCTTC. Translation gives CATGTRGYNEQFF. The gene calls are TRBV19 and TRBJ2-1; 8 bases agree with TRBD2. CDR3 length: 13 residues. CDR1 LNHDA and CDR2 SQIVND come from the germline V gene (reference sequence).

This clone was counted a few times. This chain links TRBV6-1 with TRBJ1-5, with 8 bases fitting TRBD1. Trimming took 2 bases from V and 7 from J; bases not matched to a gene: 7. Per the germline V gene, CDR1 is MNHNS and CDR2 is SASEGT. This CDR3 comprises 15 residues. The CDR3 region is CASSEPGGRGQPQHF. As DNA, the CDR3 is TGTGCCAGCAGTGAACCAGGGGGCCGAGGGCAGCCCCAGCATTTT.

CDR3 residues: CASSLRQGGRNEQFF. In DNA form, the CDR3 reads TGCGCCAGCAGCCTTAGACAGGGGGGAAGGAATGAGCAGTTCTTC. This chain connects TRBV4-3 to TRBJ2-1; TRBD1 aligns across 9 bases. With V trimmed by 4 bases and J by 7 bases, 8 bases remained unmatched. Germline V CDR1 and CDR2: LGHNA, YSLEER. The CDR3 loop spans 15 amino acids.

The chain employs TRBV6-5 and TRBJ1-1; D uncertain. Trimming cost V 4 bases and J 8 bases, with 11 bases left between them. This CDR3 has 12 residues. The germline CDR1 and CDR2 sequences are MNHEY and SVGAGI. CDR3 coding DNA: TGTGCCAGCAGTTCGTCTACACAAGAAGCTTTCTTT. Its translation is CASSSSTQEAFF.

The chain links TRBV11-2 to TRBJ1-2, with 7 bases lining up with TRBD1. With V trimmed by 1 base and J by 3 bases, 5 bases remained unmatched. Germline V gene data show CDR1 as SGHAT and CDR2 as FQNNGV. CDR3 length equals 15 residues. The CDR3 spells CASSLATGRDYGYTF. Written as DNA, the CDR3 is TGTGCCAGCAGCTTAGCGACAGGGAGGGACTATGGCTACACCTTC. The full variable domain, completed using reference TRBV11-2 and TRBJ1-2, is EAGVAQSPRYKIIEKRQSVAFWCNPISGHATLYWYQQILGQGPKLLIQFQNNGVVDDSQLPKDRFSAERLKGVDSTLKIQPAKLEDSAVYLCASSLATGRDYGYTFGSGTRLTVV.

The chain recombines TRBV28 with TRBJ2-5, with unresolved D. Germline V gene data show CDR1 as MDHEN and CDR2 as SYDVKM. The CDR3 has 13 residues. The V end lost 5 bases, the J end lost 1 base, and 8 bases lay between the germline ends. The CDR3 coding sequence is TGTGCCAGCAGTCGGGTGGCCCAAGAGACCCAGTACTTC. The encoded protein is CASSRVAQETQYF. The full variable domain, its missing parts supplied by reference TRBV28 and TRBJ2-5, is DVKVTQSSRYLVKRTGEKVFLECVQDMDHENMFWYRQDPGLGLRLIYFSYDVKMKEKGDIPEGYSVSREKKERFSLILESASTNQTSMYLCASSRVAQETQYFGPGTRLLVL.

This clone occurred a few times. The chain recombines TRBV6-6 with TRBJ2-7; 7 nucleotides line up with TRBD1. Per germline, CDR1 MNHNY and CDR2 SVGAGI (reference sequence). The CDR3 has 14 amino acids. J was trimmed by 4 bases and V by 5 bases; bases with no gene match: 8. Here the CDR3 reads CASSKGALSYEQYF. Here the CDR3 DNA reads TGTGCCAGCAGTAAGGGGGCTTTGAGTTACGAGCAGTACTTC.

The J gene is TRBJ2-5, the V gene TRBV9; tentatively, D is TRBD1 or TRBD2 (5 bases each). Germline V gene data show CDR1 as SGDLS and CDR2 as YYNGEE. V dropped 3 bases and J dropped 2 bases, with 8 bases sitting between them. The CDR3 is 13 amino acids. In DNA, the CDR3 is TGTGCCAGCAGCGGAGGGACGCAAGAGACCCAGTACTTC. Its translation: CASSGGTQETQYF.

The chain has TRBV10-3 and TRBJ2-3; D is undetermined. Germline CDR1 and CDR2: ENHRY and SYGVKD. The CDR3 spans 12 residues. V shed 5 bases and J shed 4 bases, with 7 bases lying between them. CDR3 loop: CAISSEPDTQYF. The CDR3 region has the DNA TGTGCCATCAGTAGCGAGCCAGATACGCAGTATTTT.

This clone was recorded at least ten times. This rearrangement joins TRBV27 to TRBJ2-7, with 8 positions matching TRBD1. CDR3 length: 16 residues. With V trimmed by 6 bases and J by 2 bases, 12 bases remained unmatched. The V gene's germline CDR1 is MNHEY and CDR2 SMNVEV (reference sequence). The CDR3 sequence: CASRRDRLDPTYEQYF. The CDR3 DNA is TGTGCCAGCAGACGGGACAGGCTAGACCCGACCTACGAGCAGTACTTC.

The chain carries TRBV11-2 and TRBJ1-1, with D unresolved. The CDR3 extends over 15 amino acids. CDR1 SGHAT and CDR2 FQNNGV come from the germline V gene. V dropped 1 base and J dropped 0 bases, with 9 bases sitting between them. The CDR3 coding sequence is TGTGCCAGCAGCTTAGGACCGGCCATGAACACTGAAGCTTTCTTT. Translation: CASSLGPAMNTEAFF.

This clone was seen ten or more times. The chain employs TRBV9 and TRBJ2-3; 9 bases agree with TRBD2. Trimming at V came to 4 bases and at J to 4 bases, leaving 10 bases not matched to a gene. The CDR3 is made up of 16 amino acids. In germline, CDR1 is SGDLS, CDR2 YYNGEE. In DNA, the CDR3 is TGTGCCAGCAGCCCCCGTGGGCGGGAGGGTGCAGATACGCAGTATTTT. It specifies CASSPRGREGADTQYF.

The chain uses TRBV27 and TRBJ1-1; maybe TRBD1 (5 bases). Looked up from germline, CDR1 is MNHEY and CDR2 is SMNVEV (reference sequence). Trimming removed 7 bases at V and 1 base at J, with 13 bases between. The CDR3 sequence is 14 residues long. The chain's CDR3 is CASTLYTGNTEAFF. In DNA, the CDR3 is TGTGCCAGCACCCTTTATACAGGGAACACTGAAGCTTTCTTT.

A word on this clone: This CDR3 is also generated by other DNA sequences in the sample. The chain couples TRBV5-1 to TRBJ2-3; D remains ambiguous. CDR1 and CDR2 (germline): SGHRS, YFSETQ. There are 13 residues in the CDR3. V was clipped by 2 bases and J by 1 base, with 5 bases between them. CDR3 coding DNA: TGCGCCAGCAGCTTCGAGGGCACAGATACGCAGTATTTT. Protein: CASSFEGTDTQYF.

CDR3 sequence (DNA): TGCGCCAGCAGCCAAGGTCGGGGACAGGGTAGCTTCTTT. It is translated as CASSQGRGQGSFF. The chain links TRBV4-3 to TRBJ1-1; 9 nucleotides match TRBD1. V shed 1 base, J shed 14 bases, and the junction held 8 bases outside the gene matches. From germline, CDR1 is LGHNA and CDR2 YSLEER. CDR3 length: 13 residues.

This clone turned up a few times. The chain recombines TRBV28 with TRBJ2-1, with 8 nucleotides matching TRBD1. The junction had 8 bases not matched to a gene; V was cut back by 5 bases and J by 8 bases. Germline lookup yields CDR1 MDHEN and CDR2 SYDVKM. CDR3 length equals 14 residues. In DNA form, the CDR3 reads TGTGCCAGCAGTGCCGGACAGGGTTCTCATGAGCAGTTCTTC. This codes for CASSAGQGSHEQFF. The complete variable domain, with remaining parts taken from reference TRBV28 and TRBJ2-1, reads DVKVTQSSRYLVKRTGEKVFLECVQDMDHENMFWYRQDPGLGLRLIYFSYDVKMKEKGDIPEGYSVSREKKERFSLILESASTNQTSMYLCASSAGQGSHEQFFGPGTRLTVL.

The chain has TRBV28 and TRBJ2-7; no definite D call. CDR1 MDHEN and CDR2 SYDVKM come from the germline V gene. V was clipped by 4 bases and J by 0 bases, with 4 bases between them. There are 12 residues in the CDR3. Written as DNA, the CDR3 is TGTGCCAGCAGTTACAGCTCCTACGAGCAGTACTTC. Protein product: CASSYSSYEQYF.

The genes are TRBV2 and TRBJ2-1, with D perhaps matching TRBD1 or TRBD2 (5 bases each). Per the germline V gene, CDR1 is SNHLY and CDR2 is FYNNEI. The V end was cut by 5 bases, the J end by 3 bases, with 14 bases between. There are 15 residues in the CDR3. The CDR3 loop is CASSPREGSYNEQFF. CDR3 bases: TGTGCCAGCAGTCCCCGTGAGGGGAGCTACAATGAGCAGTTCTTC.

Written as DNA, the CDR3 is TGTGCCAGTAGTAAAGTCAGCGGGAGGGACTCCTACAATGAGCAGTTCTTC. This gives the protein CASSKVSGRDSYNEQFF. The rearrangement links TRBV19 to TRBJ2-1, with TRBD2 matching 10 bases. CDR3 size: 17 residues. Germline V gene data show CDR1 as LNHDA and CDR2 as SQIVND (reference sequence). Unmatched junction bases numbered 6, after V lost 4 bases and J lost 0 bases.

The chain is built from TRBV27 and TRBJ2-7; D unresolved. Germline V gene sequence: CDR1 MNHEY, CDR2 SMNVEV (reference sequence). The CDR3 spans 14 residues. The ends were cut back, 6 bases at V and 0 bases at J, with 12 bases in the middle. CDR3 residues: CASRLTESSYEQYF. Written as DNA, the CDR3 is TGTGCCAGCAGGTTGACGGAGAGCTCCTACGAGCAGTACTTC.

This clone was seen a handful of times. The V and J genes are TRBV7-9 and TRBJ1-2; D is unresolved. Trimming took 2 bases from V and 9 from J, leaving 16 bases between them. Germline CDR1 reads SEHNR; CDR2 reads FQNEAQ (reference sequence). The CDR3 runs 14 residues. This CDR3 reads CASSLTGPADRYTF. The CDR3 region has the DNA TGTGCCAGCAGCTTAACGGGTCCGGCGGACCGCTACACCTTC. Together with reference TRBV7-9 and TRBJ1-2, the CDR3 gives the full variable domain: DTGVSQNPRHKITKRGQNVTFRCDPISEHNRLYWYRQTLGQGPEFLTYFQNEAQLEKSRLLSDRFSAERPKGSFSTLEIQRTEQGDSAMYLCASSLTGPADRYTFGSGTRLTVV.